The present TCR beta chain was sequenced within a study of T cell changes during pregnancy in multiple sclerosis. The data were produced by immunoSEQ multiplex PCR, yet TCRdb's version contains in-frame clones alone and is incomplete. The sample carries 35,000 to 55,000 clones, 93% recorded once. The TCR sequence derives from a female donor with multiple sclerosis, enrolled in a pregnancy study. The input for sequencing was CD8+ T cells from peripheral blood mononuclear cells, taken after pregnancy.

This CDR3 reads CASSFQTGQNTEAFF. In DNA form, the CDR3 reads TGCGCCAGCAGCTTTCAGACAGGACAGAACACTGAAGCTTTCTTT. The genes are TRBV5-1 and TRBJ1-1; D perhaps matches TRBD1 (6 bases). Germline V gene lookup returns CDR1 SGHRS and CDR2 YFSETQ. V dropped 2 bases and J dropped 1 base, with 12 bases sitting between them. This CDR3 contains 15 residues.